A single sample is the source of the 3 T cell receptor beta chains below, sequenced in a study of beta chain features in type 1 diabetes. TCRB transcripts that were expressed got sequenced, as all of the isolated RNA had been reverse transcribed. Using immunoSEQ multiplex PCR, the repertoire was profiled, and TCRdb retains in-frame clones only, with some absent. The sample shows about 900,000 clones, 15% to 20% of them seen only once. Specimen: naive CD4+ T cells from blood. These receptors all stem from a woman aged 18-30 years in good health.

This clone was observed a handful of times. The chain has TRBV28 and TRBJ2-5; 9 bases fit TRBD1. The CDR3 loop spans 14 amino acids. Germline loops: CDR1 MDHEN, CDR2 SYDVKM. The V and J ends lost 3 bases and 4 bases, in that order; junction bases with no gene match: 3. CDR3 DNA sequence: TGTGCCAGCAGTTTGTACAGGGGGCGAGAGACCCAGTACTTC. As protein: CASSLYRGRETQYF.

The chain joins TRBV14 to TRBJ2-2; D remains unclear. V lost 1 base, J lost 5 bases, and 8 bases lay in between. Germline V gene lookup returns CDR1 SGHDN and CDR2 FVKESK. This CDR3 spans 14 amino acids. CDR3 nucleotide sequence: TGTGCCAGCAGCCAAGTGTGGCCAACCGGGGAGCTGTTTTTT. Amino acid sequence: CASSQVWPTGELFF.

Worth noting for this clone: A read error may account for a junction end that differs from germline. The chain has TRBV5-1 and TRBJ2-1, with a weak D call TRBD1 (5 bases). Germline CDR1 SGHRS, CDR2 YFSETQ. This CDR3 has 12 amino acids. The CDR3 coding sequence is TGCGCCAGCAGCGAGCAGGGCCAAGAGCGGTTCTTC. Translated: CASSEQGQERFF.